This is a list of T cell receptor beta chains from one sample in a study of cytomegalovirus exposure and HLA in healthy donors. Libraries were prepared by immunoSEQ multiplex PCR; TCRdb keeps only in-frame clonotypes and omits some of them. The sample lists some 170,000 clones, 80% occurring once. The sequenced material came from PBMCs. Source of these receptors: a man between 18 and 29 years old in good health and CMV-seropositive. CDR3s include the opening cysteine and the closing phenylalanine or tryptophan. Each record gives: V gene, J gene, clone size, D gene, CDR3 DNA, CDR3 protein. The D gene is left open where the match is weak. Part of the rows lack a size; the others show once, few, many or a class for expanded clones.

TRBV7-6	TRBJ2-1	-	TRBD1	TGTGCCAGCAGCTTGGGACAGGGCGATGAGCAGTTCTTC	CASSLGQGDEQFF
TRBV6-6	TRBJ2-1	-	TRBD2	TGTGCCAGCACCTTACTAGCGGCCTACAATGAGCAGTTCTTC	CASTLLAAYNEQFF
TRBV19	TRBJ2-2	-	TRBD1	TGTGCCAGTAGTCCACCCAGGACAGGGAGTCGTGGCAACACCGGGGAGCTGTTTTTT	CASSPPRTGSRGNTGELFF
TRBV5-4	TRBJ1-2	few	-	TGTGCCAGCAGTCCCCGCGCGAGGGTAGGCTATGGCTACACCTTC	CASSPRARVGYGYTF
TRBV7-9	TRBJ2-7	-	-	TGTGCCAGCAGCTTAGCTGAGTCCTACGAGCAGTACTTC	CASSLAESYEQYF
TRBV10-3	TRBJ2-1	-	-	TGTGCCAGTACGGAGGAAGCGAAAAATGAGCAGTTCTTC	CASTEEAKNEQFF
TRBV6-5	TRBJ2-3	-	-	TGTGCCAGCAGTTACTCGTGGAGGGTAAAGGATACGCAGTATTTT	CASSYSWRVKDTQYF
TRBV28	TRBJ2-7	-	-	TGTGCCAGCAGTCCTACACGGGAGCCCTACGAGCAGTACTTC	CASSPTREPYEQYF
TRBV5-1	TRBJ1-4	-	-	TGCGCCAGCAGCTTGGAGCTTAATGAAAAACTGTTTTTT	CASSLELNEKLFF
TRBV6-5	TRBJ2-1	-	-	TGTGCCAGCAGCCCTGGAGACAGCTCCTACAATGAGCAGTTCTTC	CASSPGDSSYNEQFF
TRBV7-2	TRBJ2-7	few	TRBD2	TGTGCCAGCAGCTCCCAGACTAGCGGGAGTATCGGGCAGTACTTC	CASSSQTSGSIGQYF
TRBV6-1	TRBJ2-7	few	TRBD1	TGTGCCAGCAGTGACCAGGGGGTTACCTACGAGCAGTACTTC	CASSDQGVTYEQYF
TRBV13	TRBJ1-4	-	-	TGTGCCAGCAGCCTAGGATCCGGGGGTGATACTAATGAAAAACTGTTTTTT	CASSLGSGGDTNEKLFF
TRBV6-4	TRBJ2-1	-	-	TGTGCCAGCAGTGACACTGGGGCAGGCCACCAGTTCTTC	CASSDTGAGHQFF
TRBV27	TRBJ2-7	-	TRBD2	TGTGCCAGCAGTTTAGGAGCGGGAGTCTGGTACGAGCAGTACTTC	CASSLGAGVWYEQYF
TRBV12-2	TRBJ2-2	-	-	TGTGCAAGTCGCTTTCCGGGACAGTGTTACACCGGGGAGCTGTTTTTT	CASRFPGQCYTGELFF
TRBV28	TRBJ2-7	-	TRBD2	TGTGCCAGCAGAATTATCAGCGGGAGGGCCTGGAACGAGCAGTACTTC	CASRIISGRAWNEQYF
TRBV5-1	TRBJ2-1	-	-	TGCGCCAGCAGCTTATACTACTCCTACAATGAGCAGTTCTTC	CASSLYYSYNEQFF
TRBV5-5	TRBJ1-1	-	-	TGTGCCAGCAGCTTGGCCCGGGAACGAATGAACACTGAAGCTTTCTTT	CASSLARERMNTEAFF
TRBV2	TRBJ2-7	-	-	TGTGCCAGCAGTGTAACCACCATACAGGCTGACTCCTACGAGCAGTACTTC	CASSVTTIQADSYEQYF
TRBV28	TRBJ1-1	-	-	TGTGCCAGCAGTTTAACCGGACAGACGAAAGCTTTCTTT	CASSLTGQTKAFF
TRBV7-9	TRBJ1-1	-	-	TGTGCCAGCAGCTCGATGGGGCCGGAGACAGAAGCTTTCTTT	CASSSMGPETEAFF
TRBV7-9	TRBJ1-2	-	-	TGTGCCAGCAGCCCCACCGGGGATTATGGCTACACCTTC	CASSPTGDYGYTF
TRBV27	TRBJ2-2	-	-	TGTGCCAGCAGTTTATCGATCCGACTCCCCGGGGAGCTGTTTTTT	CASSLSIRLPGELFF
TRBV5-1	TRBJ2-3	few	TRBD2	TGCGCCAGCAGCTTGGCCCCGGGACTAGGCAAAGATACGCAGTATTTT	CASSLAPGLGKDTQYF
TRBV2	TRBJ1-6	once	-	TGTGCCAGCAGTGAAAGCGTAGGCTCCTATAATTCACCCCTCCACTTT	CASSESVGSYNSPLHF
TRBV19	TRBJ2-1	-	-	TGTGCCAGTAGTTTGAGTGGGGGGTATAATGAGCAGTTCTTC	CASSLSGGYNEQFF
TRBV19	TRBJ1-5	once	-	TGTGCCAGTAGTATTGTCGGCAGGGGATCGATCGGACAGCCCCAGCATTTT	CASSIVGRGSIGQPQHF
TRBV19	TRBJ1-2	-	-	TGTGCCAGTATTGACTGGGGCGACAGCCACTATGGCTACACCTTC	CASIDWGDSHYGYTF
TRBV2	TRBJ1-1	-	TRBD1	TGTGCCAGCATGGTTCCAGGGGGCACTGAAGCTTTCTTT	CASMVPGGTEAFF